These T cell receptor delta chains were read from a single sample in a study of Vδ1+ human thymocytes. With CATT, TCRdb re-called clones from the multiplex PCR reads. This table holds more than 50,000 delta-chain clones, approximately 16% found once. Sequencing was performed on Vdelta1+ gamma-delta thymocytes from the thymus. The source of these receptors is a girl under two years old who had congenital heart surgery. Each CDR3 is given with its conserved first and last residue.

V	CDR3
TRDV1	CALGENVALWVSTDKLIF
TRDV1	CALGELSSFWGTYTDKLIF
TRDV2	CACVLGGYTDKLIF
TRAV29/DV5	CAAIGGLRWGRKNTDKLIF
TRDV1	CALGEPEGYALYTDKLIF
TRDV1	CALGDKTLYDAAKLIF
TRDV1	CALGEPPHLDFCRTGGLDKLIF
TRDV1	CALGPSWHGYLYTDKLIF
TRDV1	CALGEAKIRKLGDTSPSYTDKLIF
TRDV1	CALGERGVGGGCGDKLIF
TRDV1	CALGVQPGLPIVLGWGSAKLIF
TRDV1	CALGKTAPFRTGVYDKLIF
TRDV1	CALGKLLQADKLIF
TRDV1	CALGEPSTVLGDRRYTDKLIF
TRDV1	CALGVPPTTFGGWGIRSPRYTDKLIF
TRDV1	CALGALPRPLYTDKLIF
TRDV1	CALGELIPTRAYPYTDKLIF
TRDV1	CALGDFTGLGDNRSDKLIF
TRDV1	CALGERGSVRDLTDKLIF
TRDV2	CACQLRTGGHPHKLIF
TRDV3	CAFVGVWPNTDKLIF